This T cell receptor beta chain was profiled in a study of regulatory T cells in long-lasting Graves disease. Study results and caveats: There was favoring of TRBV28, TRBJ1-2 and TRBJ2-5 in persistent disease.

Time point: newly diagnosed GD, antithyroid drugs for less than 3 months. Preparation of the TCR library used RNA extracted from PBMCs. CDR3 length: 14 amino acids. Germline CDR1 and CDR2: LGHDT and YNNKEL (reference sequence). V gave up 5 bases and J gave up 5 bases, with 13 bases separating them. Building of the TCR beta libraries involved iRepertoire HTBI primers and Arm-PCR of CDR3 regions. TCRdb processed the multiplex PCR reads anew with MiXCR; each CDR3 protein has one entry. The table shows around 470,000 distinct CDR3 sequences, with 14% occurring only once. This clonotype was counted at least ten times. Its specificity is unknown. The same data also contributed to another study, on T cells in Graves' hyperthyroidism and ophthalmopathy.

This clonotype originated in a woman aged 50 to 60 with Graves disease. This material consisted of peripheral blood mononuclear cells (PBMCs), taken at new diagnosis, from a patient treated with antithyroid drugs. J is TRBJ2-1 and V is TRBV3-1, with D maybe TRBD2 (5 bases). The DNA of the CDR3 is TGTGCCAGCAGCTACCTAGCCCAAGACAATGAGCAGTTCTTC. This encodes CASSYLAQDNEQFF.